Sequencing of this T cell receptor beta chain was carried out in a study of cytomegalovirus exposure and HLA in healthy donors. This CDR3 has 15 residues. TCRdb keeps only in-frame clones here, not all; method: immunoSEQ multiplex PCR. The data contain 180,000 or so clones, 86% of them singletons. The chain uses TRBV21-1 and TRBJ1-2; TRBD1 was called by the table and not checked on the DNA. TRBV21-1 is reported as a pseudogene. The source of this sequence is a man younger than 45 in good health and CMV-seropositive. Sequenced material: PBMCs. CDR3 DNA: TGTGCCAGCAGCAAAGAGAACAGGGGAAGATATGGCTACACCTTC. This codes for CASSKENRGRYGYTF.